This record looks at one T cell receptor (beta chain) sequence and its context. The specificity of this receptor is unknown. The record has no base qualities; no much larger clone is one base away. This record belongs to a study of blood T cell repertoires in COVID-19 (dated by TCRdb to 2019 to 2021). With respect to the entire study: Samples covering the acute and convalescent phases of COVID-19 were provided by collaborators in the United States, Italy and Spain. The prospective study material was composed of cDNA or gDNA derived from T cells, B-cell-depleted T cells, or PBMCs. Subjects who had been exposed to COVID-19, were actively infected with it, or had recovered from it provided the deeply sampled blood TCRbeta repertoires that made up the dataset. The repertoires were made available in a free public database intended to serve as a resource for research on the immune response to SARS-CoV-2. The samples were drawn from the first 160 participants of the ongoing ImmuneRACE study and from some 1,300 subjects provided by 6 global collaborators. Sample metadata almost always included a de-identified subject ID, COVID-19 status, age in years and sex. Where HLA class I and class II types were available, the types were taken from metadata supplied by the sample provider, not from assay-based typing.

General conclusions and limits of the study: Clinical and demographic metadata were provided uncurated, with the amount varying by source and participant.

One collaborating source in Seattle enrolled patients while the patients were actively infected and followed the patients over time throughout the course of disease. Each collaborating institution followed its own protocols to collect whole blood in K2EDTA tubes. For TCRbeta analysis, collaborators shipped samples as frozen whole blood, isolated PBMCs, or DNA extracted from either of those sample types. TCRbeta CDR3 regions were amplified from genomic DNA using the immunoSEQ Assay, a bias-controlled multiplex PCR. On the study's bioinformatics: The number of nucleated cells in each sample was estimated by amplification of reference gene primers within the assay. To quantify the absolute abundance of each unique TCRbeta CDR3 rearrangement, sequence reads were collapsed and filtered. For each sample, productive Simpson clonality was calculated as the square root of Simpson's diversity index across productive rearrangements. Imported from immuneACCESS, the table was reduced by TCRdb to in-frame sequences with V and J called. These copies leave out some clones; in studies compared against another copy, an unresolved V gene accounts for under half, and the cause of the remainder is not known. V, J and clone size derive from that table, while D and trimming were established from the DNA sequence. Counted in this sample were more than 250,000 clones; about 87% of them appeared once. 6% to 8% of the sample rests with the top ten.

Compared with germline, V lacks 2 bases and J lacks 3 bases; bases without a gene match: 12. CDR1 and CDR2, looked up from the germline V gene (reference sequence), are SEHNR and FQNEAQ. The CDR3 has 17 amino acids, counting the end cysteine and phenylalanine. Only the CDR3 part of the read is kept: 51 bases, read in frame from the first base. The material sequenced was peripheral blood. Recombination connected TRBV7-9 to TRBJ2-5; TRBD2 agrees with 7 junctional bases. The sequence came from a woman in her forties or fifties with COVID-19, enrolled during active disease. CDR3 protein: CASSLLVGSGVEETQYF. The DNA reads as follows: TGTGCCAGCAGCTTACTGGTTGGGAGCGGGGTCGAAGAGACCCAGTACTTC.